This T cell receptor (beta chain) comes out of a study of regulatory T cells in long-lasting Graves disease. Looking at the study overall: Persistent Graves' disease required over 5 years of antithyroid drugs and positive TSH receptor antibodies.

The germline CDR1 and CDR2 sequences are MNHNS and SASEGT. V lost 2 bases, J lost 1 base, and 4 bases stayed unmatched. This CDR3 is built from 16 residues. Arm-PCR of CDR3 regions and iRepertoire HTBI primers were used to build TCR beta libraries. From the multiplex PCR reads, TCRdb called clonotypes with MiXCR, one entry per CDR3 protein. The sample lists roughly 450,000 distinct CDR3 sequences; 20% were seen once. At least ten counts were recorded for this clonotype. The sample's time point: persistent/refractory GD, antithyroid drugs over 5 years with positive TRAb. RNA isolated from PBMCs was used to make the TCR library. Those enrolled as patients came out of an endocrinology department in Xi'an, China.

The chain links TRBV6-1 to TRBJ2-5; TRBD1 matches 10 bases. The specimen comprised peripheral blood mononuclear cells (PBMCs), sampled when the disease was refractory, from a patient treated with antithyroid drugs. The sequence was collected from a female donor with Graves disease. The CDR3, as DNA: TGTGCCAGCAGTGAAATCCGGACAGGGGGCCAAGAGACCCAGTACTTC. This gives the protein CASSEIRTGGQETQYF.